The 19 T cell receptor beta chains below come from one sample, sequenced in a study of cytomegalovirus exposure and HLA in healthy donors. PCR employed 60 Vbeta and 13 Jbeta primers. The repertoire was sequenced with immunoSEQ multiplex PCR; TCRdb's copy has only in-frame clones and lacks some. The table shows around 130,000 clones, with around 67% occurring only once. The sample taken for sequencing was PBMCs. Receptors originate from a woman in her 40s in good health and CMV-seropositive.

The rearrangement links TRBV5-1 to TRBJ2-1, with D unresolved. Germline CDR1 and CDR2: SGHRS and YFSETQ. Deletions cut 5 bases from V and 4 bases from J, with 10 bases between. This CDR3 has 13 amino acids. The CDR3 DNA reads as TGCGCCAGCAGGCTGACATTTTACAATGAGCAGTTCTTC. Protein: CASRLTFYNEQFF. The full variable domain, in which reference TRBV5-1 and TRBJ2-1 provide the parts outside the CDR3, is KAGVTQTPRYLIKTRGQQVTLSCSPISGHRSVSWYQQTPGQGLQFLFEYFSETQRNKGNFPGRFSGRQFSNSRSEMNVSTLELGDSALYLCASRLTFYNEQFFGPGTRLTVL.

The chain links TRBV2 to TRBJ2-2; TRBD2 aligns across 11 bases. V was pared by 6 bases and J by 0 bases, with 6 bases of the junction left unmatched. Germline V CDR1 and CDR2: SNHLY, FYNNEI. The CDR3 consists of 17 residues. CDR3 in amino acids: CASRDGTSGANTGELFF. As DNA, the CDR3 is TGTGCCAGCAGGGACGGGACTAGCGGAGCGAACACCGGGGAGCTGTTTTTT.

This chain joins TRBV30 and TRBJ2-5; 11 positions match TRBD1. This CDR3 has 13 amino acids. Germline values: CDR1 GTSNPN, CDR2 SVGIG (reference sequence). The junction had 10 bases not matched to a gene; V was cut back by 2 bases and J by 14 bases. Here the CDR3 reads CAWSSGPGTGGYF. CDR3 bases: TGTGCCTGGAGTTCGGGTCCCGGGACAGGGGGATACTTC. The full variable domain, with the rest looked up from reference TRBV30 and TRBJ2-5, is SQTIHQWPATLVQPVGSPLSLECTVEGTSNPNLYWYRQAAGRGLQLLFYSVGIGQISSEVPQNLSASRPQDRQFILSSKKLLLSDSGFYLCAWSSGPGTGGYFGPGTRLLVL.

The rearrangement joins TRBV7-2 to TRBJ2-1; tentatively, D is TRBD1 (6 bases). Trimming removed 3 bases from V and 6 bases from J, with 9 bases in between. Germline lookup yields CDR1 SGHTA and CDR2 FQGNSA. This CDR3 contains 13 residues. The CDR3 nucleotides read TGTGCCAGCAGCTTCCGCAGGGGCAATGAGCAGTTCTTC. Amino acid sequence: CASSFRRGNEQFF. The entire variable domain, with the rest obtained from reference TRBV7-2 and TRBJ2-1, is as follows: GAGVSQSPSNKVTEKGKDVELRCDPISGHTALYWYRQSLGQGLEFLIYFQGNSAPDKSGLPSDRFSAERTGGSVSTLTIQRTQQEDSAVYLCASSFRRGNEQFFGPGTRLTVL.

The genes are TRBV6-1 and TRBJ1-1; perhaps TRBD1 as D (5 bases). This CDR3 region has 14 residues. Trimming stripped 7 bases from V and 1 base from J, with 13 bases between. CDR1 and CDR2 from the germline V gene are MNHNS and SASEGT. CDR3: CASTTNTGNTEAFF. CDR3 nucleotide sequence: TGTGCCAGCACCACGAATACAGGGAACACTGAAGCTTTCTTT.

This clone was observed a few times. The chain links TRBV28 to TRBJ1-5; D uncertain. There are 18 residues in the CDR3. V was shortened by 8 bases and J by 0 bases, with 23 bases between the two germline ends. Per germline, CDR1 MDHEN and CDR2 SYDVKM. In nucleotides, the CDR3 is TGTGCCAGCCTCCCCGCAGGTAGATTACTTTTTAGCAATCAGCCCCAGCATTTT. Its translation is CASLPAGRLLFSNQPQHF.

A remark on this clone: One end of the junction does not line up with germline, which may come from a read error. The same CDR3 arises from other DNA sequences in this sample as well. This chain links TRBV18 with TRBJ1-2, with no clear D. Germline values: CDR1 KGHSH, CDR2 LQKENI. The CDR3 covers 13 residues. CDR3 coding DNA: TGTGCCAGCTCACCATTCGATCAGGCTGGCTACACCTTT. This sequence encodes CASSPFDQAGYTF.

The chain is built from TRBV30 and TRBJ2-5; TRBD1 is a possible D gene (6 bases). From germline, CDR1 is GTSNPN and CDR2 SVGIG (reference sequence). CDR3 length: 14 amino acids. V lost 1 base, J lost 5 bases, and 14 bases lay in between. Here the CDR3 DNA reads TGTGCCTGGAGTGGACAGGTCTTCGGGGAGACCCAGTACTTC. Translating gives CAWSGQVFGETQYF.

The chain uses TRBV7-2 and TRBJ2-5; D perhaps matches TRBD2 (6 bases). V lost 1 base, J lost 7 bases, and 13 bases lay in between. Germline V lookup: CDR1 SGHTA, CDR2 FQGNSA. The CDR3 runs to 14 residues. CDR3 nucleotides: TGTGCCAGCAGCTTAGGAGGCGGGGAAACGACCCAGTACTTC. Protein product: CASSLGGGETTQYF. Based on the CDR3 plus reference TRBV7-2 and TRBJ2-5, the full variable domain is GAGVSQSPSNKVTEKGKDVELRCDPISGHTALYWYRQSLGQGLEFLIYFQGNSAPDKSGLPSDRFSAERTGGSVSTLTIQRTQQEDSAVYLCASSLGGGETTQYFGPGTRLLVL.

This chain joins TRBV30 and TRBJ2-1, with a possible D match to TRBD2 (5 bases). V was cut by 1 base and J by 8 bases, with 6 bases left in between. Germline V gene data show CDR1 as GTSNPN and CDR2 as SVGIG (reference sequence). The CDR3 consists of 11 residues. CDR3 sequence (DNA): TGTGCCTGGAGTGGGGGAGATGAGCAGTTCTTC. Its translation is CAWSGGDEQFF.

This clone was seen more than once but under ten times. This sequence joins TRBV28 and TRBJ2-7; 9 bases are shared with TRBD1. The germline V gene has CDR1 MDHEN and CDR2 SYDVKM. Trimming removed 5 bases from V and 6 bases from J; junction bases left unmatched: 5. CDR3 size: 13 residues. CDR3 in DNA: TGTGCCAGCAGTGGGGGACAGGGACTCGAGCAGTACTTC. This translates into CASSGGQGLEQYF.

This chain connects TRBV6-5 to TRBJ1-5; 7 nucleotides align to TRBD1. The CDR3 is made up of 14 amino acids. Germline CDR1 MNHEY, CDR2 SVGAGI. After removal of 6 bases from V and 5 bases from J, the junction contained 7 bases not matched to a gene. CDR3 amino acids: CASSSTGTHQPQHF. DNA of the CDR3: TGTGCCAGCAGCTCGACAGGGACCCATCAGCCCCAGCATTTT.

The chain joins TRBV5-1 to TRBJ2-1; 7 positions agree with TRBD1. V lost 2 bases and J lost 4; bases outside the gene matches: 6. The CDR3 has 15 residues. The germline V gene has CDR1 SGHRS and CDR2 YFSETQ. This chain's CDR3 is CASSFGDREYNEQFF. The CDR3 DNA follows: TGCGCCAGCAGCTTCGGTGACAGGGAATACAATGAGCAGTTCTTC. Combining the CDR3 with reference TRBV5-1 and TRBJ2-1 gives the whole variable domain KAGVTQTPRYLIKTRGQQVTLSCSPISGHRSVSWYQQTPGQGLQFLFEYFSETQRNKGNFPGRFSGRQFSNSRSEMNVSTLELGDSALYLCASSFGDREYNEQFFGPGTRLTVL.

CDR3 coding DNA: TGTGCCAGCAACCGCAGGGAGGACACTGAAGCTTTCTTT. It yields the protein CASNRREDTEAFF. This chain joins TRBV7-8 and TRBJ1-1; a possible D gene is TRBD1 (5 bases). Germline V CDR1 and CDR2: SGHVS, FQNEAQ. The V and J ends lost 7 bases and 3 bases respectively, with 12 bases between them. The CDR3 is 13 residues long. Full variable domain (remainder filled in from reference TRBV7-8 and TRBJ1-1): GAGVSQSPRYKVAKRGQDVALRCDPISGHVSLFWYQQALGQGPEFLTYFQNEAQLDKSGLPSDRFFAERPEGSVSTLKIQRTQQEDSAVYLCASNRREDTEAFFGQGTRLTVV.

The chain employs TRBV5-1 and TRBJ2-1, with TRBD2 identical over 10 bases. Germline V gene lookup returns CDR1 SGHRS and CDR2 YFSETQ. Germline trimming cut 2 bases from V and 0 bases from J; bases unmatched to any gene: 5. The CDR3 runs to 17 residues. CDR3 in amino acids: CASSFSGGPSSYNEQFF. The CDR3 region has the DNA TGCGCCAGCAGCTTTAGCGGGGGGCCTAGCTCCTACAATGAGCAGTTCTTC.

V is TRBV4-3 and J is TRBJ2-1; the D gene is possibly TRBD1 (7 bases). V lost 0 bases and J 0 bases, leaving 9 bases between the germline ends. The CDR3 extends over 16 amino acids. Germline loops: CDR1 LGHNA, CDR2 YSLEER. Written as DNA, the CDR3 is TGCGCCAGCAGCCAAGAGCAGGGGGGCTCCTACAATGAGCAGTTCTTC. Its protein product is CASSQEQGGSYNEQFF.

CDR3 nucleotide sequence: TGTGCCAGCAGCTTTATAAACATTCAGTACTTC. The encoded protein is CASSFINIQYF. The rearrangement joins TRBV28 to TRBJ2-4; D remains unclear. Germline V gene data show CDR1 as MDHEN and CDR2 as SYDVKM. Trimming pared 6 bases from V and 6 bases from J, leaving 6 bases between. The CDR3 totals 11 residues.

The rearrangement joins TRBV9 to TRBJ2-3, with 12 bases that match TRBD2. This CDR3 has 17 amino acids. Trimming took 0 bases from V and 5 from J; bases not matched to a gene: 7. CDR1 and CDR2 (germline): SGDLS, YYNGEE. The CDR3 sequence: CASSVGASGGAVDTQYF. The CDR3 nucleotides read TGTGCCAGCAGCGTAGGGGCTAGCGGGGGGGCGGTAGATACGCAGTATTTT.

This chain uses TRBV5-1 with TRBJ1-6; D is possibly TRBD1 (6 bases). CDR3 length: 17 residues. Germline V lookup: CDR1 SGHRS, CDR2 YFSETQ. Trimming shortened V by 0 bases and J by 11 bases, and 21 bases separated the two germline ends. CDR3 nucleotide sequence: TGCGCCAGCAGCTTGGCCTGGGGGGGGCCTAAGGTGGCACCCCTCCACTTT. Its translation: CASSLAWGGPKVAPLHF.